This T cell receptor beta chain was identified during a study of blood T cell repertoires in COVID-19. Study-level background: T cells, B-cell-depleted T cells, or PBMCs supplied cDNA or gDNA.

Per germline, CDR1 GTSNPN and CDR2 SVGIG (reference sequence). This CDR3 region has 15 residues. After removal of 3 bases from V and 5 bases from J, the junction contained 8 bases not matched to a gene. This clone is a singleton in its sample. How the authors handled the data: Amplification from reference gene primers served as the basis for estimated nucleated cell counts. Libraries were prepared by immunoSEQ multiplex PCR; TCRdb keeps only in-frame clonotypes and omits some of them. V and J calls and clone size are those listed in that table; D and trimming were worked out from the DNA. The sample contains a few hundred thousand clones, around 84% of which appear only once. Enrollees, about 18 to 89 years old, lived in approximately 25 US areas.

The source of this sequence is a man in his forties who had recovered from COVID-19. The rearrangement joins TRBV30 to TRBJ1-5; 9 bases map to TRBD1. Sequenced input: PBMCs or T cells enriched from blood (not recorded which). The CDR3 DNA is TGTGCCTGGAGATTACCGGGACAGGGACATCAGCCCCAGCATTTT. Translating gives CAWRLPGQGHQPQHF.